Listed here are 10 T cell receptor beta chains from one sample, sequenced in a study of cytomegalovirus exposure and HLA in healthy donors. The PCR had 60 Vbeta and 13 Jbeta primers. This table comes from immunoSEQ multiplex PCR, and its TCRdb copy is limited to in-frame clones, with some not included. Here the sample table reports about 100,000 clones. The sequencing sample was made of PBMCs. The receptors stem from a man aged 45-65 years in good health and CMV-seronegative.

V and J are TRBV19 and TRBJ1-1; D possibly corresponds to TRBD1 (5 bases). Germline values: CDR1 LNHDA, CDR2 SQIVND (reference sequence). The CDR3 contains 15 residues. The V gene lost 3 bases and the J gene lost 6 bases, with 17 bases spanning the gap. CDR3: CASSIWSGWGAEAFF. CDR3 DNA sequence: TGTGCCAGTAGTATTTGGTCGGGCTGGGGGGCTGAAGCTTTCTTT. The full variable domain, with the rest looked up from reference TRBV19 and TRBJ1-1, is DGGITQSPKYLFRKEGQNVTLSCEQNLNHDAMYWYRQDPGQGLRLIYYSQIVNDFQKGDIAEGYSVSREKKESFPLTVTSAQKNPTAFYLCASSIWSGWGAEAFFGQGTRLTVV.

The chain couples TRBV5-6 to TRBJ1-1; D is ambiguous. Per the germline V gene, CDR1 is SGHDT and CDR2 is YYEEEE. The CDR3 runs to 13 residues. V was pared by 4 bases and J by 4 bases, with 11 bases between. Here the CDR3 reads CASSRERSTEAFF. The CDR3 DNA sequence: TGTGCCAGCAGCCGAGAAAGAAGCACTGAAGCTTTCTTT. Filled out from reference TRBV5-6 and TRBJ1-1, the complete variable domain reads DAGVTQSPTHLIKTRGQQVTLRCSPKSGHDTVSWYQQALGQGPQFIFQYYEEEERQRGNFPDRFSGHQFPNYSSELNVNALLLGDSALYLCASSRERSTEAFFGQGTRLTVV.

The chain uses TRBV4-1 and TRBJ1-2; no clear D. Germline V gene sequence: CDR1 MGHRA, CDR2 YSYEKL. CDR3 length: 15 residues. Trimming took off 4 bases at V and 4 bases at J, with 16 bases between the two ends. The CDR3 DNA sequence: TGCGCCAGCAGCCCAGGCCAGTCCCGATCCTATGGCTACACCTTC. This translates into CASSPGQSRSYGYTF.

DNA of the CDR3: TGCGCCAGCAGCTTGGTGGGGACAGGGTTTGGACTAGCGGGGAACACAGATACGCAGTATTTT. Encoded protein: CASSLVGTGFGLAGNTDTQYF. The rearrangement uses TRBV5-1 and TRBJ2-3, with 12 bases that match TRBD2. The germline V gene has CDR1 SGHRS and CDR2 YFSETQ. The CDR3 totals 21 residues. Unmatched junction bases numbered 16, after V lost 0 bases and J lost 2 bases. Variable domain in full (rest from reference TRBV5-1 and TRBJ2-3): KAGVTQTPRYLIKTRGQQVTLSCSPISGHRSVSWYQQTPGQGLQFLFEYFSETQRNKGNFPGRFSGRQFSNSRSEMNVSTLELGDSALYLCASSLVGTGFGLAGNTDTQYFGPGTRLTVL.

The chain links TRBV5-1 to TRBJ1-1; D ambiguous. V was clipped by 4 bases and J by 0 bases, with 13 bases between them. This CDR3 comprises 15 residues. CDR1 and CDR2 from the germline V gene are SGHRS and YFSETQ. CDR3 amino acids: CASSPGLLMNTEAFF. CDR3 bases: TGCGCCAGCAGCCCAGGACTCCTCATGAACACTGAAGCTTTCTTT.

V usage is TRBV28 and J usage is TRBJ2-5, with TRBD2 as a possible D gene (5 bases). The assigned J gene may be wrong: the sequence end matches TRBJ2-7 better. Germline CDR1 MDHEN, CDR2 SYDVKM. This CDR3 region has 14 residues. The CDR3 is CASSPRTPAYEQYF. The CDR3 DNA follows: TGTGCCAGCAGTCCACGGACTCCGGCCTACGAGCAGTACTTC.

The chain links TRBV19 to TRBJ2-7, with D possibly matching TRBD1 (6 bases). CDR1 and CDR2 from the germline V gene are LNHDA and SQIVND (reference sequence). V was clipped by 2 bases and J by 0 bases, with 8 bases between them. The CDR3 runs to 14 residues. The CDR3 loop reads CASSIQGHSYEQYF. The CDR3 DNA sequence: TGTGCCAGTAGTATACAGGGACACTCCTACGAGCAGTACTTC.

The V and J genes are TRBV13 and TRBJ2-7; tentative D call: TRBD1 (5 bases). V lost 5 bases to trimming and J lost 4 bases, with 15 bases between them. Germline CDR1 is PRHDT and CDR2 is FYEKMQ (reference sequence). There are 14 residues in the CDR3. The CDR3 here is CASSHQGSYYEQYF. In nucleotides, the CDR3 is TGTGCCAGCAGCCACCAGGGCAGTTATTACGAGCAGTACTTC. The entire variable domain, with the rest obtained from reference TRBV13 and TRBJ2-7, is as follows: AAGVIQSPRHLIKEKRETATLKCYPIPRHDTVYWYQQGPGQDPQFLISFYEKMQSDKGSIPDRFSAQQFSDYHSELNMSSLELGDSALYFCASSHQGSYYEQYFGPGTRLTVT.

The J gene is TRBJ2-3, the V gene TRBV5-1; D is ambiguous. The CDR3 has 17 amino acids. Germline V gene lookup returns CDR1 SGHRS and CDR2 YFSETQ. Trimming left V 1 base short and J 0 bases short, with 15 bases between. In DNA, the CDR3 is TGCGCCAGCAGCTTGATCCCTGCGGTCCTTAGCACAGATACGCAGTATTTT. Encoded protein: CASSLIPAVLSTDTQYF. The full variable domain, in which reference TRBV5-1 and TRBJ2-3 provide the parts outside the CDR3, is KAGVTQTPRYLIKTRGQQVTLSCSPISGHRSVSWYQQTPGQGLQFLFEYFSETQRNKGNFPGRFSGRQFSNSRSEMNVSTLELGDSALYLCASSLIPAVLSTDTQYFGPGTRLTVL.

The J gene is TRBJ2-1, the V gene TRBV5-6; 8 nucleotides align to TRBD1. With V trimmed by 5 bases and J by 0 bases, 7 bases remained unmatched. This CDR3 is 16 amino acids long. The germline V gene has CDR1 SGHDT and CDR2 YYEEEE. The CDR3 here is CASRPRTGSSYNEQFF. CDR3 nucleotide sequence: TGTGCCAGCAGACCTCGGACAGGGAGCTCCTACAATGAGCAGTTCTTC.